The clone carrying this T cell receptor beta chain was observed at least ten times. What it recognizes is unknown. The missing CDR3 end, 3 residues past where the read stops, is filled in from the germline J gene. CDR1 is SEHNR, CDR2 FQNEAQ, per germline (reference sequence). This CDR3 is built from 15 residues. Between the trimmed V and J ends, which lost 1 base and 2 bases, there was a span of 10 bases. These data come from a study of T cell clonality in common variable immunodeficiency. Points from the study as a whole: Links between repertoire features and CVID complications were heterogeneity-limited. CVID subjects showed higher TCRbeta clonality than healthy controls. Common variable immunodeficiency TCR beta sequences reportedly had fewer deletions and N-nucleotide insertions.

Of CVID subjects, about 15 were female and approximately 30 male, mean age roughly 40. Using immunoSEQ multiplex PCR, the repertoire was profiled, and TCRdb retains in-frame clones only, with some absent. The table lists about 33,000 clones, with no singletons. The sample consisted of peripheral blood mononuclear cells. V is TRBV7-9 and J is TRBJ2-3, with D unresolved. This TCR came from a human donor with common variable immunodeficiency. The DNA read from the CDR3 is TGTGCCAGCAGCTTAGGTCACGACAACACAGATACG. It yields the protein CASSLGHDNTDT. The entire CDR3 protein reads CASSLGHDNTDTQYF. Filled out from reference TRBV7-9 and TRBJ2-3, the complete variable domain reads DTGVSQNPRHKITKRGQNVTFRCDPISEHNRLYWYRQTLGQGPEFLTYFQNEAQLEKSRLLSDRFSAERPKGSFSTLEIQRTEQGDSAMYLCASSLGHDNTDTQYFGPGTRLTVL.